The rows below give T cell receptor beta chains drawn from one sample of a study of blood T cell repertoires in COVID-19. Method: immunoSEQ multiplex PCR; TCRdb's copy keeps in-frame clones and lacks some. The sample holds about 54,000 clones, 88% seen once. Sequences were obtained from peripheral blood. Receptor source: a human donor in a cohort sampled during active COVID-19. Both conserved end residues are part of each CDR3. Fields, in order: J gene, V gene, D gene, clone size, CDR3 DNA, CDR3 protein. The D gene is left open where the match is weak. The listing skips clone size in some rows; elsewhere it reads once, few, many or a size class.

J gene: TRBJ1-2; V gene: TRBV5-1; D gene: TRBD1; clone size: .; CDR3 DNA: TGCGCCAGCAGCTTGGAAACAGGGGCACCCTATTCAGGCACACCATATGGCTACACCTTC; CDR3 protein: CASSLETGAPYSGTPYGYTF
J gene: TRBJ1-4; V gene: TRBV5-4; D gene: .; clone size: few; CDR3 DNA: TGTGCCAGCAGCTTGGGGGGCTTGAATGAAAAACTGTTTTTT; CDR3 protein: CASSLGGLNEKLFF
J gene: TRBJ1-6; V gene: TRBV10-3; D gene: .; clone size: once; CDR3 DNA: TGTGCCATCAGTGAGGGGGCGGGGGGCGTGGCCCTCCACTTT; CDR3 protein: CAISEGAGGVALHF
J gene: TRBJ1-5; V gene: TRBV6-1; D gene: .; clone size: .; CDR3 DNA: TGTGCCAGCAGTGATAATGGAGGCAATCAGCCCCAGCATTTT; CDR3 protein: CASSDNGGNQPQHF
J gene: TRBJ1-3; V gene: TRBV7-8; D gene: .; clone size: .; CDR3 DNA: TGTGCCAGCAGCCCACAGGTCTCTGGAAACACCATATATTTT; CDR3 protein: CASSPQVSGNTIYF
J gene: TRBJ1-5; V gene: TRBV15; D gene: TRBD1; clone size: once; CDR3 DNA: TGTGCCACCAGCCGGGACAGGGGCGATCAGCCCCAGCATTTT; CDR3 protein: CATSRDRGDQPQHF
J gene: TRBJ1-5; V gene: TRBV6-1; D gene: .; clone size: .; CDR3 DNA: TGTGCCAGCAGTCGGGACAATCAGCCCCAGCATTTT; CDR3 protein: CASSRDNQPQHF
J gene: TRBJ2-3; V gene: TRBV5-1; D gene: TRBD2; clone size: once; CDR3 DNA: TGCGCCAGCAGCTTGGTGGCGGGAGGAGCAGATACGCAGTATTTT; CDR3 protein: CASSLVAGGADTQYF
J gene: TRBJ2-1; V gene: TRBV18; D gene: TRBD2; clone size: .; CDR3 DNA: TGTGCCAGCTCGGACGGGGGGGGCAGGTACAATGAGCAGTTCTTC; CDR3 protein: CASSDGGGRYNEQFF
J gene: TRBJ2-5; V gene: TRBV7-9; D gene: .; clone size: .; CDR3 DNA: TGTGCCAGCAGCTTAGGACTAGATGTTGAGACCCAGTACTTC; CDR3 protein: CASSLGLDVETQYF
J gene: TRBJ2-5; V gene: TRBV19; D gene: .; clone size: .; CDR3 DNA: TGTGCCAGTAGTCCTTCGGCAGGGCCAGAGACCCAGTACTTC; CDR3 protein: CASSPSAGPETQYF
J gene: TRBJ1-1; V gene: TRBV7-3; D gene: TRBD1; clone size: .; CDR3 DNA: TGTGCCAGCAGCTTGGACAGGGTTGGGAACACTGAAGCTTTCTTT; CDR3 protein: CASSLDRVGNTEAFF
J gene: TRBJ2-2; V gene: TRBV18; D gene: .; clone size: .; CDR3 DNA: TGTGCCAGCTCACCACAAACAGGGTACGGCGGGGAGCTGTTTTTT; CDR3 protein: CASSPQTGYGGELFF
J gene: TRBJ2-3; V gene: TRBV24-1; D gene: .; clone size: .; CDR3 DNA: TGTGCCACCAGTGACTCGCGGAGCACAGATACGCAGTATTTT; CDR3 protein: CATSDSRSTDTQYF
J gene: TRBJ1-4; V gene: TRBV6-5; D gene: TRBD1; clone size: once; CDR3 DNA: TGTGCCAGCAGGGGGACAGGGGGCTATGAAAAACTGTTTTTT; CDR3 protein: CASRGTGGYEKLFF
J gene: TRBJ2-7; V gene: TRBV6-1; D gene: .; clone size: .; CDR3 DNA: TGTGCCAGCAGTGAGGGGGGGCTTACCCACGAGCAGTACTTC; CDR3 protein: CASSEGGLTHEQYF
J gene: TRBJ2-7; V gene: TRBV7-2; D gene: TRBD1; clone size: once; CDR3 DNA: TGTGCCAGCAGCTCAGACAGGGGTAGGGCCGAGCAGTACTTC; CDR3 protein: CASSSDRGRAEQYF
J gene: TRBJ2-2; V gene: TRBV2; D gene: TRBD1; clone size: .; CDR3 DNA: TGTGCCAGCAGTGTATGGACAGGGGGAGCCGGGGAGCTGTTTTTT; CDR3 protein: CASSVWTGGAGELFF
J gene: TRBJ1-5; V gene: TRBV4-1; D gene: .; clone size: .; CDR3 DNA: TGCGCCAGCAGCCCCTCGGGAGGGCCTGATTATCAGCCCCAGCATTTT; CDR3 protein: CASSPSGGPDYQPQHF
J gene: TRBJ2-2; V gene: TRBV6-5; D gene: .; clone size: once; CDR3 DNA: TGTGCCAGCAGCACAGGGTTTGGGTACACCGGGGAGCTGTTTTTT; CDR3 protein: CASSTGFGYTGELFF
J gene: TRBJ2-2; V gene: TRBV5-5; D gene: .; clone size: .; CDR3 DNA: TGTGCCAGCAGCCAGAACCCCGCGAACACCGGGGAGCTGTTTTTT; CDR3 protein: CASSQNPANTGELFF
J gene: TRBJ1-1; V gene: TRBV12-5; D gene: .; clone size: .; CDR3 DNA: TGTGCTAGTGGTCCCCGCGCGGCGGCTGAAGCTTTCTTT; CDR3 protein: CASGPRAAAEAFF
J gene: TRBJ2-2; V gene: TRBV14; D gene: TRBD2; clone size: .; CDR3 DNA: TGTGCCAGCAGCCCCCCCCATCGGGGGACTAGCGGGACGAACACCGGGGAGCTGTTTTTT; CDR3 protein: CASSPPHRGTSGTNTGELFF
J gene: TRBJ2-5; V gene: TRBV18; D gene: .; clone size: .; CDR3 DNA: TGTGCCAGCTCACTAGGGGTCCAAGAGACCCAGTACTTC; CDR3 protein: CASSLGVQETQYF
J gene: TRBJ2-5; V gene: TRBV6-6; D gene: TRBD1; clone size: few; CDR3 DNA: TGTGCCAGCAACCCACAGGGGGCCATTCGAGAGACCCAGTACTTC; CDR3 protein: CASNPQGAIRETQYF
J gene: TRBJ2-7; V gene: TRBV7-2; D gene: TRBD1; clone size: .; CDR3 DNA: TGTGCCAGCAGCTTAGAAGGGACAGGCCTCTACGAGCAGTACTTC; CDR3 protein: CASSLEGTGLYEQYF
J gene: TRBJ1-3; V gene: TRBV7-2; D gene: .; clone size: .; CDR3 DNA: TGTGCCAGCAGCTTAAGGCTTCAGGACTCTGGAAACACCATATATTTT; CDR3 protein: CASSLRLQDSGNTIYF
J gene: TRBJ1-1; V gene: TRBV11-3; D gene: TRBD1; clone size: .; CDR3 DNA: TGTGCCAGCAGCACAGGGGCAGGGAACACTGAAGCTTTCTTT; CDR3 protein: CASSTGAGNTEAFF
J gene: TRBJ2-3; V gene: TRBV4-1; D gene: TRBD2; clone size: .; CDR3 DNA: TGCGCCAGCAGCCAGCCCGCCGGGACTAGCGGGAGACGGCGAGATACGCAGTATTTT; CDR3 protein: CASSQPAGTSGRRRDTQYF